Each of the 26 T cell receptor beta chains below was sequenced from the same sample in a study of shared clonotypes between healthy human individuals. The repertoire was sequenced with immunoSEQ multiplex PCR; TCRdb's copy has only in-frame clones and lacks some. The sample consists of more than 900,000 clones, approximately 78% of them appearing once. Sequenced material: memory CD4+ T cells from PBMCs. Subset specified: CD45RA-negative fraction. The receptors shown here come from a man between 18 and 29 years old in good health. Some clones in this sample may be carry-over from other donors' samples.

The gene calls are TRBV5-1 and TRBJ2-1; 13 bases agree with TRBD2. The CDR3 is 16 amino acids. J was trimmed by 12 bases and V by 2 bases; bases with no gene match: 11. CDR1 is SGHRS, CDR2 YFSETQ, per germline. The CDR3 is CASSFTSGRAGVGQFF. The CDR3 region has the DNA TGCGCCAGCAGCTTTACTAGCGGGAGGGCCGGGGTTGGGCAGTTCTTC.

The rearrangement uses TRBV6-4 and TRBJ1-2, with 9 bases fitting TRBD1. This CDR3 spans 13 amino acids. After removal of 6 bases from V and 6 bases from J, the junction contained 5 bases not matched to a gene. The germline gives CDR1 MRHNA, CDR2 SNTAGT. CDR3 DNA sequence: TGTGCCAGCAGGAAGGGACAGGGTGATGGCTACACCTTC. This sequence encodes CASRKGQGDGYTF.

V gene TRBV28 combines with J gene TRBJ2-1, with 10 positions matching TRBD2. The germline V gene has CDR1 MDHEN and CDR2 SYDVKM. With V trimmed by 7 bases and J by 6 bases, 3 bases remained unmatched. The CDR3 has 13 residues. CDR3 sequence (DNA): TGTGCCAGCATAGCGGGGGGAAGCAATGAGCAGTTCTTC. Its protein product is CASIAGGSNEQFF.

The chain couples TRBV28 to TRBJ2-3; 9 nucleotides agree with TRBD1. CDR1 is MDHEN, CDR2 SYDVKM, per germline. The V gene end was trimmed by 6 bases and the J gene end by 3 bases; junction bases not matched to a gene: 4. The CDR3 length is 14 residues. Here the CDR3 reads CASSGTGWTDTQYF. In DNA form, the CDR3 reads TGTGCCAGCAGCGGGACAGGGTGGACAGATACGCAGTATTTT.

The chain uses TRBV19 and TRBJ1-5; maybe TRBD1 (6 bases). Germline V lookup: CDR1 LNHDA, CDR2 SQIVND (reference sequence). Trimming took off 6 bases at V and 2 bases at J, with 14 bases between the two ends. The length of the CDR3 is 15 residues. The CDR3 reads CASRILEGGNQPQHF. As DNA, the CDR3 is TGTGCCAGTAGGATCTTGGAGGGGGGCAATCAGCCCCAGCATTTT.

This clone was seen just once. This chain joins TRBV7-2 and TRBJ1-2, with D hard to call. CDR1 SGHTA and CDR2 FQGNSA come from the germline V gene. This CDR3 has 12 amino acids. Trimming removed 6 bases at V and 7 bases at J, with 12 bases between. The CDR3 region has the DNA TGTGCCAGCAGTGAAGAAGAGGGTGGCTACACCTTC. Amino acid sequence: CASSEEEGGYTF.

The CDR3 nucleotides read TGTGCCAGTCGCCCCGGGACCGCGGGAAACACTGAAGCTTTCTTT. Translation: CASRPGTAGNTEAFF. The chain uses TRBV19 and TRBJ1-1; possibly TRBD1 for D (5 bases). CDR1 is LNHDA, CDR2 SQIVND, per germline (reference sequence). The V end lost 8 bases, the J end lost 2 bases, and 18 bases lay between the germline ends. This CDR3 region has 15 residues. The full variable domain, with the rest looked up from reference TRBV19 and TRBJ1-1, is DGGITQSPKYLFRKEGQNVTLSCEQNLNHDAMYWYRQDPGQGLRLIYYSQIVNDFQKGDIAEGYSVSREKKESFPLTVTSAQKNPTAFYLCASRPGTAGNTEAFFGQGTRLTVV.

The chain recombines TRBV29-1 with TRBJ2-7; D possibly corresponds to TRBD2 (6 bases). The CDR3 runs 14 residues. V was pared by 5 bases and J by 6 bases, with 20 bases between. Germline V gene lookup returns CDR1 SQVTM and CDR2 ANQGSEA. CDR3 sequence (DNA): TGCAGCGTTTTAGGAGGGCGCGACGTCGCCGAGCAGTACTTC. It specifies CSVLGGRDVAEQYF.

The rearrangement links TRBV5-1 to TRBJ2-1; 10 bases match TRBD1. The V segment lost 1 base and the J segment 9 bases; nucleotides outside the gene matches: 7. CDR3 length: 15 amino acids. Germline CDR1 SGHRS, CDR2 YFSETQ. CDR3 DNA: TGCGCCAGCAGCTTGTCTCCGGGACAGGGGACTGAGCAGTTCTTC. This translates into CASSLSPGQGTEQFF.

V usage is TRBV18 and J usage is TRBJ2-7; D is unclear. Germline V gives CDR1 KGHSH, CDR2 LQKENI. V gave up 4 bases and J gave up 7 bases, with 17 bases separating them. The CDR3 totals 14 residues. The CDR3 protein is CASSRSELAEEQYF. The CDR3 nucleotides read TGTGCCAGCTCACGGTCGGAGTTGGCAGAAGAGCAGTACTTC. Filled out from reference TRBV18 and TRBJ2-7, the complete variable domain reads NAGVMQNPRHLVRRRGQEARLRCSPMKGHSHVYWYRQLPEEGLKFMVYLQKENIIDESGMPKERFSAEFPKEGPSILRIQQVVRGDSAAYFCASSRSELAEEQYFGPGTRLTVT.

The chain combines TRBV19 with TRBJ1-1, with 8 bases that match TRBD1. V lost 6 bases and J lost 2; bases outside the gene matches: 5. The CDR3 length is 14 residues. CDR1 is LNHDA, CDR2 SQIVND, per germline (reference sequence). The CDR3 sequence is CASRRQGPNTEAFF. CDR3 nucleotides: TGTGCCAGTAGACGACAGGGGCCAAACACTGAAGCTTTCTTT.

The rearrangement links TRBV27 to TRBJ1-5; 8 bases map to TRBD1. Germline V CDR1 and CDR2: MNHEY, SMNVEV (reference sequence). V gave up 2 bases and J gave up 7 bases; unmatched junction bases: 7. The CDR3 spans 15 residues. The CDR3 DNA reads TGTGCCAGCAGTTTAAGGACAGGGTTGGGCCAGCCCCAGCATTTT. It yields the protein CASSLRTGLGQPQHF.

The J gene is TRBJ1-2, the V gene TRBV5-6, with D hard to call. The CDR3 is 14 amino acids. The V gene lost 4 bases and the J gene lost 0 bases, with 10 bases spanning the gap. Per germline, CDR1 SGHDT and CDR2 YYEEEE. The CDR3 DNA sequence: TGTGCCAGCAGCCGGCCTTATTCTAACTATGGCTACACCTTC. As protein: CASSRPYSNYGYTF.

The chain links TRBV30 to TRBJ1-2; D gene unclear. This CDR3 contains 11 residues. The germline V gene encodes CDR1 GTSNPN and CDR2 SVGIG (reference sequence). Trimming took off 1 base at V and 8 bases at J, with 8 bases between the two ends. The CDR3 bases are TGTGCCTGGAGTGCCCTCGGCGGCTACACCTTC. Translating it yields CAWSALGGYTF.

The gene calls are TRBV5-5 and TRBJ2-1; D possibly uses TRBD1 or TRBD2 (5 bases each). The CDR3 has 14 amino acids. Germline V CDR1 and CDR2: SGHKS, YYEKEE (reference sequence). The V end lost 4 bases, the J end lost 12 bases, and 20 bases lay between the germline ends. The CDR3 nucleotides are TGTGCCAGCAGCGCCGGGACGGCCCGATCAGGGCAGTTCTTC. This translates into CASSAGTARSGQFF. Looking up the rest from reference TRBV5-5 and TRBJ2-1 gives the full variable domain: DAGVTQSPTHLIKTRGQQVTLRCSPISGHKSVSWYQQVLGQGPQFIFQYYEKEERGRGNFPDRFSARQFPNYSSELNVNALLLGDSALYLCASSAGTARSGQFFGPGTRLTVL.

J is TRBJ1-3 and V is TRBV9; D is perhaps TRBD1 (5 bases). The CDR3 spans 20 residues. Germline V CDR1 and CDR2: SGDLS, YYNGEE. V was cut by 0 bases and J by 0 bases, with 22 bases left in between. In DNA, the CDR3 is TGTGCCAGCAGCGTAGGGGTTTTAAGCAACAGGCGCGCCTCTGGAAACACCATATATTTT. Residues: CASSVGVLSNRRASGNTIYF.

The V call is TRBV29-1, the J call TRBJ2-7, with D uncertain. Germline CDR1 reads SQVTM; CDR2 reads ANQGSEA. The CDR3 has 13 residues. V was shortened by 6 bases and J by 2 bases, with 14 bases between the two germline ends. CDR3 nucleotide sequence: TGCAGCGTACGAAGGACGTTCACCTACGAGCAGTACTTC. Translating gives CSVRRTFTYEQYF.

CDR3 protein: CASSRLAGGQETQYF. CDR3 DNA sequence: TGTGCCAGCAGCCGTTTAGCGGGAGGGCAAGAGACCCAGTACTTC. The chain recombines TRBV6-1 with TRBJ2-5; TRBD2 matches 11 bases. This CDR3 has 15 residues. The J segment lost 2 bases and the V segment lost 6 bases, leaving 5 bases of the junction unmatched. Germline CDR1 MNHNS, CDR2 SASEGT.

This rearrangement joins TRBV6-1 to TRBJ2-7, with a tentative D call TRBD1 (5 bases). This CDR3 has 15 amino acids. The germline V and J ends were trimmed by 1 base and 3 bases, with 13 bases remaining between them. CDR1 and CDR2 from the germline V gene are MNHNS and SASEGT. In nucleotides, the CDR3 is TGTGCCAGCAGTGAAGGGCAGGGTGACCTCTACGAGCAGTACTTC. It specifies CASSEGQGDLYEQYF.

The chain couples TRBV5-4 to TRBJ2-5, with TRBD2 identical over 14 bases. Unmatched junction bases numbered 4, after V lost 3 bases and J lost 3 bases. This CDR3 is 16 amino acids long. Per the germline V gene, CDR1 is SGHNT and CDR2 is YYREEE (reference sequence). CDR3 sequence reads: CASSSKTSGREETQYF. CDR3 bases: TGTGCCAGCAGCTCCAAGACTAGCGGGAGGGAAGAGACCCAGTACTTC.

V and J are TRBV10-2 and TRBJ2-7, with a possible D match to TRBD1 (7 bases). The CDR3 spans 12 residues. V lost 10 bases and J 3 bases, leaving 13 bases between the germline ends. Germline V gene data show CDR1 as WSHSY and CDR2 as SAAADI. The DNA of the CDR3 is TGCGCCACCCCCAGGGGGGACTACGAGCAGTACTTC. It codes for CATPRGDYEQYF.

The CDR3 DNA follows: TGTGCCATCTCGGCACCCCGTTTCACTGAAGCTTTCTTT. Its protein is CAISAPRFTEAFF. This chain links TRBV10-3 with TRBJ1-1, with D uncertain. The CDR3 length is 13 residues. Looked up from germline, CDR1 is ENHRY and CDR2 is SYGVKD. V was pared by 8 bases and J by 4 bases, with 14 bases between.

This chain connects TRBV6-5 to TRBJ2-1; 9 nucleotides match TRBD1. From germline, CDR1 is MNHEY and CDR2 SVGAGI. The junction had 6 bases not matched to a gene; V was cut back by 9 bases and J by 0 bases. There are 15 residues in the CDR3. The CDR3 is CARGTGKSSYNEQFF. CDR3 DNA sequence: TGTGCCAGAGGGACAGGGAAAAGCTCCTACAATGAGCAGTTCTTC.

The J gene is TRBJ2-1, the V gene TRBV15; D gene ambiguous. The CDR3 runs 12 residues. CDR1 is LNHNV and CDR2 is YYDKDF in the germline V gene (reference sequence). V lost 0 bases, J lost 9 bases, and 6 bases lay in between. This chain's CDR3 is CATSRDQGEQFF. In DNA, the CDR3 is TGTGCCACCAGCAGAGATCAAGGTGAGCAGTTCTTC. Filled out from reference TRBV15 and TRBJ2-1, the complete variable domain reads DAMVIQNPRYQVTQFGKPVTLSCSQTLNHNVMYWYQQKSSQAPKLLFHYYDKDFNNEADTPDNFQSRRPNTSFCFLDIRSPGLGDTAMYLCATSRDQGEQFFGPGTRLTVL.

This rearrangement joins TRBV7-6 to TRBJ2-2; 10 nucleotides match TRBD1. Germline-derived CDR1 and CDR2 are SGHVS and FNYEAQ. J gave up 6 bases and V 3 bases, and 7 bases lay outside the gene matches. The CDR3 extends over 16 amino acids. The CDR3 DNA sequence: TGTGCCAGCAGCTTTATGGACAGGGGGGGCGCCGGGGAGCTGTTTTTT. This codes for CASSFMDRGGAGELFF.

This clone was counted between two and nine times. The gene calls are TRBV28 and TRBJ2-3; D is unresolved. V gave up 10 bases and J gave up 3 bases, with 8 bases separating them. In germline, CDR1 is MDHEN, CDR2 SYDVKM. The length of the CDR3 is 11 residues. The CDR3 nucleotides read TGTGCCACCCGTGGGACAGATACGCAGTATTTT. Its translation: CATRGTDTQYF.